The clone carrying this T cell receptor beta chain was detected only once. Measured with immunoSEQ multiplex PCR; TCRdb has only the in-frame clones, and not every one. The data hold 110,000 or so clones, with roughly 89% observed a single time. The data derive from a study of blood T cell repertoires in COVID-19. V gave up 5 bases and J gave up 5 bases; unmatched junction bases: 11. The V gene's germline CDR1 is LNHNV and CDR2 YYDKDF (reference sequence). The CDR3 consists of 15 residues. The sequenced sample consisted of peripheral blood. The source of this sequence is a human donor with acute or convalescent COVID-19. The donor label of this sample is uncertain. The gene calls are TRBV15 and TRBJ2-5, with TRBD1 matching 7 bases. The CDR3 sequence: CATSSHQGVRETQYF. The CDR3 DNA sequence: TGTGCCACCAGCTCTCACCAGGGGGTACGTGAGACCCAGTACTTC.